A selection of T cell receptor beta chains follows, all from one sample in a study of metastatic and nonmetastatic thyroid tumors. TCRdb ran MiXCR on the PCR reads. The repertoire holds about 46,000 clones, with more than 20% as singletons. The specimen was blood. These receptors originate from a male donor with papillary thyroid cancer or a benign thyroid nodule (not recorded which). Some clones in this sample may be carry-over from other donors' samples. Each CDR3 is given with its conserved first and last residue.

CDR3 length	V gene	CDR3 protein
14	TRBV2	CASMQGYSNQPQHF
14	TRBV10-3	CAITGEGTNTEAFF
13	TRBV5-1	CASSLLGHSPLHF
14	TRBV6-2/TRBV6-3	CASSGRAGNYEQYF
15	TRBV5-6	CASSLGLSPNSPLHF
13	TRBV10-1	CASSELGRREQYF
14	TRBV7-3	CASSPTRSTGDPFF
14	TRBV9	CASSVAGGGGTQYF
15	TRBV9	CASSPDDRGRAEAFF
17	TRBV11-2	CASSWQGGDYPNTEAFF
12	TRBV20-1	CSASDRGYEQYF
16	TRBV6-1	CASSRRTSGSSHEQFF
14	TRBV5-1	CASSLDKVAGELFF
15	TRBV27	CASIGTASGGYGYTF
13	TRBV12-3/TRBV12-4	CASSWDSQETQYF
18	TRBV7-8	CASSLVGLDFANTGELFF
18	TRBV7-9	CASSSPATSGRALNEQFF
16	TRBV18	CASSPPASRPYNEQFF
13	TRBV6-1	CASSPLGGYEQYF
15	TRBV7-9	CASSFSGANTGELFF
13	TRBV5-1	CASSSGVVETQYF
13	TRBV6-1	CASSEQGPYEQYF
14	TRBV6-1	CASTVRGATGELFF
15	TRBV6-2/TRBV6-3	CASSYGQGSGNTIYF
14	TRBV29-1	CSVVEGFSGNVLTF
14	TRBV7-3	CASSVAGRGYEQYF
15	TRBV6-1	CASRGSGRAHNEQFF
17	TRBV20-1	CSAAGYTCTSSYNDQFF
15	TRBV11-1	CASSLDLGSINEQFF
13	TRBV6-1	CASPRKESYEQYF
16	TRBV4-2	CASSQDRGLGNEKLFF
14	TRBV24-1	CATSGRHCSYEQYF
14	TRBV5-1	CASSLGTGVNEQFF
13	TRBV7-9	CASSPRGPETQYF
15	TRBV28	CASSLTGTFTYEQYF
15	TRBV27	CASSLSGGSTTAQYF
13	TRBV30	CAWSVAGVDEQFF
15	TRBV20-1	CSAIPRDRGLTEAFF